This TCR beta chain is from a study of T cell responses to AZD1222 COVID-19 vaccine. Profiling relied on immunoSEQ multiplex PCR, and the TCRdb table lists in-frame clones only, not all of them. The sample consists of roughly 120,000 clones, around 84% of them appearing once. Germline V gene data show CDR1 as SGHTA and CDR2 as FQGTGA. The CDR3 contains 15 residues. With 0 bases removed from V and 2 bases from J, the gap between germline ends came to 10 bases. The TCR originated in an adult who received the AZD1222 COVID-19 vaccine. The material was peripheral blood, obtained 28 days after the second AZD1222 dose. This chain uses TRBV7-3 with TRBJ1-2, with a tentative D call TRBD1 (5 bases). The CDR3, as DNA: TGTGCCAGCAGCTTAACGAGAGGGGCAAACTATGGCTACACCTTC. Its translation: CASSLTRGANYGYTF. Variable domain in full (rest from reference TRBV7-3 and TRBJ1-2): GAGVSQTPSNKVTEKGKYVELRCDPISGHTALYWYRQSLGQGPEFLIYFQGTGAADDSGLPNDRFFAVRPEGSVSTLKIQRTERGDSAVYLCASSLTRGANYGYTFGSGTRLTVV.